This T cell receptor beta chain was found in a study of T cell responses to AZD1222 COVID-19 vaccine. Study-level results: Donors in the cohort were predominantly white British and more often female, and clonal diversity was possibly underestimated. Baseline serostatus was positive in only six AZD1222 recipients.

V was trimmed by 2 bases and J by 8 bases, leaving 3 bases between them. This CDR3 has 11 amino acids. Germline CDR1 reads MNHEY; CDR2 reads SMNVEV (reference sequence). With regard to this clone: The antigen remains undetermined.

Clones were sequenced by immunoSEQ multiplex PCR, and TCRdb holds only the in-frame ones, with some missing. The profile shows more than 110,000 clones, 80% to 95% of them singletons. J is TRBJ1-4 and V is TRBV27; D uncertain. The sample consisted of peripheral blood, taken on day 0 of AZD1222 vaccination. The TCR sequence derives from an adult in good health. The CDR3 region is CASSLGEKLFF. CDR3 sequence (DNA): TGTGCCAGCAGTTTAGGAGAAAAACTGTTTTTT.